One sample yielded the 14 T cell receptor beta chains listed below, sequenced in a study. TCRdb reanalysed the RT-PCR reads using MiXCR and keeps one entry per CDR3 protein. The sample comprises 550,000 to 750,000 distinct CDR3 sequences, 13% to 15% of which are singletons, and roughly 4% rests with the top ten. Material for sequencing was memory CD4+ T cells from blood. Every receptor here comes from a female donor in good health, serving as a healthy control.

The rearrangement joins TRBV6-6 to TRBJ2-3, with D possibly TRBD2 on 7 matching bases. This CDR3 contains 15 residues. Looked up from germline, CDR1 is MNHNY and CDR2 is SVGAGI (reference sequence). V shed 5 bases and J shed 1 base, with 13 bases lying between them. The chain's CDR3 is CASSMGGAGTDTQYF. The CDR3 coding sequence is TGTGCCAGCAGTATGGGGGGGGCCGGCACAGATACGCAGTATTTT.

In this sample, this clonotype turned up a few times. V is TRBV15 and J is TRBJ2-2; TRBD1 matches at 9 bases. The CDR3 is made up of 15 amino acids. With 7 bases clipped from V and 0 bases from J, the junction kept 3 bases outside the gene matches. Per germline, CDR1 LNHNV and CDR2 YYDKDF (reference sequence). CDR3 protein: CATMDRGTNTGELFF. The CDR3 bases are TGTGCCACCATGGACAGGGGAACGAACACCGGGGAGCTGTTTTTT. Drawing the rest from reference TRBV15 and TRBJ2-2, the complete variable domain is DAMVIQNPRYQVTQFGKPVTLSCSQTLNHNVMYWYQQKSSQAPKLLFHYYDKDFNNEADTPDNFQSRRPNTSFCFLDIRSPGLGDTAMYLCATMDRGTNTGELFFGEGSRLTVL.

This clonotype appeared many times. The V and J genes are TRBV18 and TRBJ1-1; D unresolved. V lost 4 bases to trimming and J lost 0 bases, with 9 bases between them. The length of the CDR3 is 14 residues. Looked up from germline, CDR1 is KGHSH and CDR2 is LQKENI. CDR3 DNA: TGTGCCAGCTCACGTCAGGACGTGAACACTGAAGCTTTCTTT. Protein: CASSRQDVNTEAFF.

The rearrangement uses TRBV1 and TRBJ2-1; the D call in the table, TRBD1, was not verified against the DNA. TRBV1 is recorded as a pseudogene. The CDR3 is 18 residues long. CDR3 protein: CTSSHKSGTGRAYNEQFF. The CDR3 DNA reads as TGCACCAGCAGCCACAAAAGCGGGACAGGGAGGGCCTACAATGAGCAGTTCTTC.

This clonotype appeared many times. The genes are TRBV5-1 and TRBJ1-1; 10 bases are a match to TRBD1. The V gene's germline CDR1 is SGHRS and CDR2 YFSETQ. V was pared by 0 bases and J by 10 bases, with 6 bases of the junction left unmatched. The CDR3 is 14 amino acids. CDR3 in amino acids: CASSLGDRGRGAFF. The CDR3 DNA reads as TGCGCCAGCAGCTTGGGAGACAGGGGGCGCGGAGCTTTCTTT.

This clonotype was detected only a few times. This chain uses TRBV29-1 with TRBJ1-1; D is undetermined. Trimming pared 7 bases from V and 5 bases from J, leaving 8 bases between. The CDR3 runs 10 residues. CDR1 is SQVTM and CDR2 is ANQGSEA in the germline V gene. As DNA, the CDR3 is TGCAGCGCCATGATGACTGAAGCTTTCTTT. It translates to CSAMMTEAFF.

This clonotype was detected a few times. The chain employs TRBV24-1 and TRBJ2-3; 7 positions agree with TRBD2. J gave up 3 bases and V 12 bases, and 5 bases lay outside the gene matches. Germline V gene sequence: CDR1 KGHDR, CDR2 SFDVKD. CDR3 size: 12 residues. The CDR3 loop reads CASRGETDTQYF. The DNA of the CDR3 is TGTGCCTCCCGGGGGGAAACAGATACGCAGTATTTT.

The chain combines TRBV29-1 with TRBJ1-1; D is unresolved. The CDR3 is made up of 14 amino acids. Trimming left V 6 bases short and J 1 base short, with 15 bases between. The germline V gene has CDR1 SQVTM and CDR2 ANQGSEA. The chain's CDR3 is CSVRSIGPNTEAFF. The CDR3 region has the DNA TGCAGCGTGCGCAGTATTGGACCGAACACTGAAGCTTTCTTT.

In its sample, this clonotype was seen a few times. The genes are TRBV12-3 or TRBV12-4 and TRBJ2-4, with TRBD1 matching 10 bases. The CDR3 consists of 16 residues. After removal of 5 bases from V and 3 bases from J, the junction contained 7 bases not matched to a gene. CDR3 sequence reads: CASSQTGTGVKNIQYF. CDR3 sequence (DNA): TGTGCCAGCAGTCAGACCGGGACAGGGGTCAAAAACATTCAGTACTTC.

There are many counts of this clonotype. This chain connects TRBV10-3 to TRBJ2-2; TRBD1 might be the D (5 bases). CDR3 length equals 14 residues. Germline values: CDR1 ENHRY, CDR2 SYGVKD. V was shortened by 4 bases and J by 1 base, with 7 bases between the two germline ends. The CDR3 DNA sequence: TGTGCCATCAGTGTGACAGAGAACACCGGGGAGCTGTTTTTT. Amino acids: CAISVTENTGELFF.

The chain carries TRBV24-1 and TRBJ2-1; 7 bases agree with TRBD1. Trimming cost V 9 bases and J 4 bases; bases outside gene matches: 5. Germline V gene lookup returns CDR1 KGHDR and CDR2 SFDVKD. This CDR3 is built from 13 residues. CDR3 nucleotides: TGTGCCACCCAGCAGGGGGTTTACAATGAGCAGTTCTTC. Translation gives CATQQGVYNEQFF.

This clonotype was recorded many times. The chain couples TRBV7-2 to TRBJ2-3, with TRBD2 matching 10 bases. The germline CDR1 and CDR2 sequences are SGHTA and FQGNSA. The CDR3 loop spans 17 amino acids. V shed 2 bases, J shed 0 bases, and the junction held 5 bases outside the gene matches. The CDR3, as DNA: TGTGCCAGCAGCTTACTTGGACTAGCGGCTAGCACAGATACGCAGTATTTT. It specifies CASSLLGLAASTDTQYF.

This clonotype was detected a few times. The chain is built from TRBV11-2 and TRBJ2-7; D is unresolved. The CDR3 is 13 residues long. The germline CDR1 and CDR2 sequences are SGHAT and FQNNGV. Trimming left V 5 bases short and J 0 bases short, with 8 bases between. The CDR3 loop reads CASSPHLSYEQYF. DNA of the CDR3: TGTGCCAGCAGCCCGCACCTCTCCTACGAGCAGTACTTC.

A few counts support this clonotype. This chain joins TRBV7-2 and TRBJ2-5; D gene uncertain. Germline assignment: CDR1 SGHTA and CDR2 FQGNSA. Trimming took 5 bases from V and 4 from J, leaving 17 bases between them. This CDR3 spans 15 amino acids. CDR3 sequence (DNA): TGTGCCAGCAGCCCCGCAGTGGGCAGGCCAGAGACCCAGTACTTC. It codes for CASSPAVGRPETQYF.